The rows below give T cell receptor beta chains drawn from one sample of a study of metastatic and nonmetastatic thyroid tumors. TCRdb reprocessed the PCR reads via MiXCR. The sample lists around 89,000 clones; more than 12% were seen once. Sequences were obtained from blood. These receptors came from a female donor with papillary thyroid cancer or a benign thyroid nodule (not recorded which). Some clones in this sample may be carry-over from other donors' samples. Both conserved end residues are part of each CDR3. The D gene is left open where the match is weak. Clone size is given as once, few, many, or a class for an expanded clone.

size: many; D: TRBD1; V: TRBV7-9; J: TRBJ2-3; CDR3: CASSLGQGADTQYF; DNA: TGTGCCAGCAGCTTAGGGCAGGGGGCAGATACGCAGTATTTT
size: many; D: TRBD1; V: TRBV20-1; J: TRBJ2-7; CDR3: CSAPQSRDRGFSYEQYF; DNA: TGCAGTGCGCCCCAATCGCGGGACAGGGGATTTTCCTACGAGCAGTACTTC
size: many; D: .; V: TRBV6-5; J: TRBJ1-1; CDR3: CASSYRERNTEAFF; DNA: TGTGCCAGCAGTTACAGGGAGAGGAACACTGAAGCTTTCTTT
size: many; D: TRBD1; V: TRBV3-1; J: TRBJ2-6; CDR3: CASSQGLTGMGSGANVLTF; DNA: TGTGCCAGCAGCCAAGGTCTGACAGGGATGGGCTCTGGGGCCAACGTCCTGACTTTC
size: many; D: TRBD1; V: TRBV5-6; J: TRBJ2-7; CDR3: CASSEDRGPYEQYF; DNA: TGTGCCAGCAGCGAGGACAGGGGACCCTACGAGCAGTACTTC
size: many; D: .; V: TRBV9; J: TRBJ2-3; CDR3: CASSPRERADTQYF; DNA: TGTGCCAGCAGCCCCCGGGAGCGGGCAGATACGCAGTATTTT
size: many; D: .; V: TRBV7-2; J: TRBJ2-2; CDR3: CASSLTFRGDTGELFF; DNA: TGTGCCAGCAGCTTAACGTTTCGCGGGGACACCGGGGAGCTGTTTTTT
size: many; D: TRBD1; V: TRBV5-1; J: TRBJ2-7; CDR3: CASSRGGQGVAYEQYF; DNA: TGCGCCAGCAGCCGTGGTGGACAGGGGGTAGCCTACGAGCAGTACTTC
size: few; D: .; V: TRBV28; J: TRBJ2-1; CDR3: CASSLPLSAENNEHFF; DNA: TGTGCCAGCAGTCTTCCCCTCTCGGCGGAAAACAATGAGCATTTCTTC
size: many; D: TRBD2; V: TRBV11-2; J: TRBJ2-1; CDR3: CASSLYLAGGKGNEQFF; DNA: TGTGCCAGCAGCTTATACCTAGCGGGGGGGAAAGGGAATGAGCAGTTCTTC
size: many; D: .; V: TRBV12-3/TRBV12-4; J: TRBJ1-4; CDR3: CASSWTATNEKLFF; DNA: TGTGCCAGCAGCTGGACAGCAACTAATGAAAAACTGTTTTTT
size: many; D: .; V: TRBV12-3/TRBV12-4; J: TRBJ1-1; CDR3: CASSPTSGNTEAFF; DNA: TGTGCCAGCAGTCCTACATCGGGGAACACTGAAGCTTTCTTT
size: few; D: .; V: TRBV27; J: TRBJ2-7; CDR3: CASSLGRTYEQYF; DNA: TGTGCCAGCAGTTTAGGACGGACCTACGAGCAGTACTTC
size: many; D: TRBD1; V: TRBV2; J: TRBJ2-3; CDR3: CASSDPGQGTDTQYF; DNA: TGTGCCAGCAGTGACCCTGGACAGGGGACAGATACGCAGTATTTT
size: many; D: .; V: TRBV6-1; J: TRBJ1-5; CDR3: CASSRAGASWGNQPQHF; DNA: TGTGCCAGCAGTAGAGCCGGGGCTTCTTGGGGCAATCAGCCCCAGCATTTT
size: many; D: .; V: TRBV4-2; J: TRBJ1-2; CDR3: CASSQEPPSGTLLGGYTF; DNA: TGTGCCAGCAGCCAAGAACCTCCCTCCGGGACACTCCTCGGTGGCTACACCTTC
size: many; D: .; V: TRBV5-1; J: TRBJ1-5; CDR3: CASPLDRWNQPQHF; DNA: TGCGCCAGCCCCTTAGACAGGTGGAATCAGCCCCAGCATTTT
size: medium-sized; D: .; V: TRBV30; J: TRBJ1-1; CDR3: CAWSSPTEAFF; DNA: TGTGCCTGGAGTTCACCCACTGAAGCTTTCTTT
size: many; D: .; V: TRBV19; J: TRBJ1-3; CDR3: CASSRPRQGHGNTIYF; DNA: TGTGCCAGTAGCCGACCTCGGCAGGGGCATGGAAACACCATATATTTT
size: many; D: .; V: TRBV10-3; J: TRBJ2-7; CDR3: CAISESTLGAEYEQYF; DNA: TGTGCCATCAGTGAGTCCACCCTGGGGGCGGAATACGAGCAGTACTTC